Listed below are T cell receptor beta chains from one sample, sequenced in a study of blood T cell repertoires in COVID-19. The repertoire was sequenced with immunoSEQ multiplex PCR; TCRdb's copy has only in-frame clones and lacks some. This table holds roughly 140,000 clones, roughly 84% found once. Specimen: peripheral blood. Receptor source: a man in his sixties with active or convalescent COVID-19. Each CDR3 is given with its conserved first and last residue. Fields, in order: J gene, V gene, CDR3 protein.

>TRBJ1-2|TRBV6-5
CASNIRDRSNYGYTF
>TRBJ1-6|TRBV14
CASSLRTGLNSPLHF
>TRBJ2-2|TRBV6-2/TRBV6-3
CASSYLSGANTGELFF
>TRBJ1-1|TRBV12-3/TRBV12-4
CASTTANTEAFF
>TRBJ2-3|TRBV3-1/TRBV3-2
CASSKGYRSTDTQYF
>TRBJ2-1|TRBV9
CASTPTSNAYNEQFF
>TRBJ2-5|TRBV21-1
CASSKEGGAQETQYF
>TRBJ2-3|TRBV19
CASRQDRQTDTQYF
>TRBJ1-2|TRBV14
CASSQDITGAYGYTF
>TRBJ1-3|TRBV4-3
CASSQDPTGSGTIYF
>TRBJ1-2|TRBV4-2
CASSQDRDNGYGYTF
>TRBJ1-1|TRBV2
CASSVLGPTSEAFF
>TRBJ1-5|TRBV6-6
CASVPGGQGNNQPQHF
>TRBJ2-1|TRBV4-3
CASSPREGGEQFF
>TRBJ1-1|TRBV9
CASSHGQAGGTEAFF
>TRBJ2-5|TRBV19
CASSKTGTSGGGETQYF
>TRBJ2-1|TRBV5-5
CASSKWTVAGNEQFF
>TRBJ1-2|TRBV30
CAWSVGPGTGTGYTF
>TRBJ1-5|TRBV28
CASSSSGSFTRYSNQPQHF
>TRBJ2-2|TRBV5-4
CASSIRGGGTGELFF
>TRBJ2-7|TRBV7-6
CASSPRGPGISYEQYF
>TRBJ1-5|TRBV7-2
CASSLQGDYQPQHF
>TRBJ1-1|TRBV6-5
CASSYLGQGDTEAFF
>TRBJ2-7|TRBV7-9
CASSAGTGEQYF
>TRBJ1-4|TRBV19
CASKRSGINEKLFF
>TRBJ1-5|TRBV30
CAWSGGLASNQPQHF
>TRBJ2-7|TRBV12-5
CASGLVPLGARGSYEQYF
>TRBJ2-1|TRBV2
CASSEYSGTNNEQFF